This T cell receptor beta chain was recovered during a study of T cell repertoires in aging, cancer and after chemotherapy. Rearranged V-D-J TRB sequences were amplified with a mixed TRB-A/B primer pool. TCRdb re-called the multiplex PCR reads with MiXCR, one entry per CDR3 protein. This table has 9,000 to 13,000 distinct CDR3 sequences, 32% appearing once. Study observations and caveats: Healthy donors lost TCR diversity with age mainly through richness, cancer patients through richness and evenness.

For this clonotype: Its antigen is not known.

TCR beta rearrangements were amplified from peripheral blood genomic DNA. The sequenced material came from blood. This clonotype was sampled from a human donor in good health. The donor label of this sample is uncertain.

The CDR3 spells CSAERLAGAYNEQFF. The CDR3 coding sequence is TGCAGTGCCGAACGACTAGCGGGAGCCTACAATGAGCAGTTCTTC. This rearrangement joins TRBV20-1 to TRBJ2-1; 12 nucleotides agree with TRBD2. Germline CDR1 and CDR2: DFQATT and SNEGSKA (reference sequence). The trim removed 6 bases at V and 2 bases at J, leaving 5 bases unmatched. This CDR3 contains 15 residues.